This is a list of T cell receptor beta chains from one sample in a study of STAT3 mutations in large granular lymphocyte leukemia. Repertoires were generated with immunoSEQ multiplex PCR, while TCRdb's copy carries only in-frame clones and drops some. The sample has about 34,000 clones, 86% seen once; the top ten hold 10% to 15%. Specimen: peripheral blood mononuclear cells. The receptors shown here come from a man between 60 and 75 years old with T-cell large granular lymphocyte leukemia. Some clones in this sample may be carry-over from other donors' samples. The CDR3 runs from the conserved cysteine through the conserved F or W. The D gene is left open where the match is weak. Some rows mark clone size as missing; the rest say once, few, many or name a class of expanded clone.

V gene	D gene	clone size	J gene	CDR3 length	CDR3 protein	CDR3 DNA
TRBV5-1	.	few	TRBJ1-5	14	CASSLDRMSQPQHF	TGCGCCAGCAGCTTGGACAGGATGAGTCAGCCCCAGCATTTT
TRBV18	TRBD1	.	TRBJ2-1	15	CASSPIRGMNNEQFF	TGTGCCAGCTCACCGATCAGGGGGATGAACAATGAGCAGTTCTTC
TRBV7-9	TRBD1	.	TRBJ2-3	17	CASSSTSGGISTDTQYF	TGTGCCAGCAGCTCCACGTCAGGGGGCATTAGCACAGATACGCAGTATTTT
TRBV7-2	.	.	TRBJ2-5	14	CASSGGGFQETQYF	TGTGCCAGCAGCGGGGGGGGCTTCCAAGAGACCCAGTACTTC
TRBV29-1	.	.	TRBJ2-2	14	CSVGGRGSIGELFF	TGCAGCGTTGGGGGCCGGGGATCGATCGGGGAGCTGTTTTTT
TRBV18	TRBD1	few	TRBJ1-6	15	CASSPQTGHNSPLHF	TGTGCCAGCTCACCACAGACAGGGCATAATTCACCCCTCCACTTT
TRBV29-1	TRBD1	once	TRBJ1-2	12	CSVQTGDYGYTF	TGCAGCGTACAGACAGGGGACTATGGCTACACCTTC
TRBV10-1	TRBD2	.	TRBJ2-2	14	CATSTTGGSGELFF	TGCGCCACCTCTACTACGGGAGGGTCCGGGGAGCTGTTTTTT
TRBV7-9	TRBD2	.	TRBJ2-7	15	CASSLETSGGYEQYF	TGTGCCAGCAGCTTAGAGACTAGCGGGGGGTACGAGCAGTACTTC
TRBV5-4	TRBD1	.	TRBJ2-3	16	CASSNDRGRSTDTQYF	TGTGCCAGCAGCAACGACAGGGGGCGCAGCACAGATACGCAGTATTTT
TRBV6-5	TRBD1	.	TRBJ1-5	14	CASSTTGGIQPQHF	TGTGCCAGCAGTACGACAGGGGGAATTCAGCCCCAGCATTTT
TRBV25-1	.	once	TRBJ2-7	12	CASSEVGLEQYF	TGTGCCAGCAGTGAAGTCGGGCTGGAGCAGTACTTC
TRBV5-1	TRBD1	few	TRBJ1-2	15	CASSPGQGTNYGYTF	TGCGCCAGCAGCCCGGGACAGGGAACTAACTATGGCTACACCTTC
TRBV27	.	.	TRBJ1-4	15	CASSLSARKREKLFF	TGTGCCAGCAGTTTATCGGCCCGTAAACGGGAAAAACTGTTTTTT
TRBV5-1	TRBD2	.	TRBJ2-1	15	CASSSTSVVYNEQFF	TGCGCCAGCTCGTCGACTAGCGTGGTGTACAATGAGCAGTTCTTC
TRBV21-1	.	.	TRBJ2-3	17	CASSKVIGLSVTDTQYF	TGTGCCAGCAGCAAAGTGATCGGACTATCGGTCACAGATACGCAGTATTTT
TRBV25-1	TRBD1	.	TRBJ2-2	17	CASSDLRTGGNTGELFF	TGTGCCAGCAGTGATTTAAGGACAGGGGGAAACACCGGGGAGCTGTTTTTT
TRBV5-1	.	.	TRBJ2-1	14	CASSRQDSYNEQFF	TGCGCCAGCAGCAGACAGGACTCCTACAATGAGCAGTTCTTC
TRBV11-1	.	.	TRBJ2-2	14	CASTPQGSTGELFF	TGTGCCAGCACCCCACAGGGTTCAACCGGGGAGCTGTTTTTT
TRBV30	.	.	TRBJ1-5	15	CAWSGGPAGDQPQHF	TGTGCCTGGAGTGGGGGTCCCGCGGGGGATCAGCCCCAGCATTTT
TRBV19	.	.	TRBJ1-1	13	CASSTTQYAEAFF	TGTGCCAGTAGTACGACTCAGTACGCTGAAGCTTTCTTT
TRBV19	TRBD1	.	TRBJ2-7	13	CATRQGGTHEQYF	TGTGCCACCCGACAGGGGGGTACCCACGAGCAGTACTTC
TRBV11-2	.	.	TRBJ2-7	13	CASNPGQNYEQYF	TGTGCCAGCAACCCGGGGCAGAACTACGAGCAGTACTTC
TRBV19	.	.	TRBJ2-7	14	CASSKTALLHEQYF	TGTGCCAGTAGTAAGACTGCCCTCCTCCACGAGCAGTACTTC
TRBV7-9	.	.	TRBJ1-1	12	CASSLIGSEAFF	TGTGCCAGCAGCTTAATTGGCTCTGAAGCTTTCTTT
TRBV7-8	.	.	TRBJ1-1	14	CASSLSGGRTEAFF	TGTGCCAGCAGCTTAAGTGGGGGCAGGACTGAAGCTTTCTTT
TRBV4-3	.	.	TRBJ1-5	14	CASSPRTGNQPQHF	TGCGCCAGCAGCCCCCGAACCGGGAATCAGCCCCAGCATTTT
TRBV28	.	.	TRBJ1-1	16	CASSLPPGPMNTEAFF	TGTGCCAGCAGCCTCCCTCCGGGACCGATGAACACTGAAGCTTTCTTT
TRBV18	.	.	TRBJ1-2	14	CASSPGGASYGYTF	TGTGCCAGCTCACCAGGAGGGGCCAGCTATGGCTACACCTTC
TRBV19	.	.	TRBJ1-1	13	CASRSPPNTEAFF	TGTGCCAGTAGAAGCCCTCCGAACACTGAAGCTTTCTTT
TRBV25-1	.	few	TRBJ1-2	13	CASSEYRNYGYTF	TGTGCCAGCAGTGAATACCGCAACTATGGCTACACCTTC
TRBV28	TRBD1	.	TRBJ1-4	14	CASSGQDVRGKLFF	TGTGCCAGCAGTGGACAGGACGTCCGAGGAAAACTGTTTTTT
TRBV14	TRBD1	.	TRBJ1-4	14	CASSRWTGLEKLFF	TGTGCCAGCAGCAGATGGACAGGGCTTGAAAAACTGTTTTTT
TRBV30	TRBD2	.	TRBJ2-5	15	CAWSGKEAGGETQYF	TGTGCCTGGAGTGGGAAAGAAGCGGGGGGAGAGACCCAGTACTTC
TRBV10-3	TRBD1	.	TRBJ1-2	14	CAISEFSTGDGYTF	TGTGCCATCAGTGAGTTTAGTACAGGGGATGGCTACACCTTC
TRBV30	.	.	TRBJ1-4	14	CAWRGGREYEKLFF	TGTGCCTGGAGGGGGGGCAGGGAGTATGAAAAACTGTTTTTT
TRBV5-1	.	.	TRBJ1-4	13	CASSSGQNEKLFF	TGCGCCAGCAGCTCAGGACAGAATGAAAAACTGTTTTTT
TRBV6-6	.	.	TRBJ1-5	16	CASSYSGSVSNQPQHF	TGTGCCAGCAGTTACTCGGGGTCCGTGAGCAATCAGCCCCAGCATTTT
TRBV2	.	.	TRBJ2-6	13	CASSSDGANVLTF	TGTGCCAGCTCCAGCGATGGGGCCAACGTCCTGACTTTC
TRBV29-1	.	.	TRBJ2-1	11	CSVEEASEQFF	TGCAGCGTTGAAGAAGCGAGTGAGCAGTTCTTC
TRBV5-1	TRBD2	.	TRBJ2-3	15	CASSPGLAGEDTQYF	TGCGCCAGCAGCCCAGGACTAGCGGGAGAAGATACGCAGTATTTT
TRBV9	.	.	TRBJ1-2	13	CASSPRPGLGYTF	TGTGCCAGCAGCCCCCGACCTGGGCTCGGCTACACCTTC
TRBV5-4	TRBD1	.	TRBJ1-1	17	CASSSPGTGIRNTEAFF	TGTGCCAGCAGCTCACCCGGGACAGGGATAAGGAACACTGAAGCTTTCTTT
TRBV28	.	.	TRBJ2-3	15	CASSLSGTTGDTQYF	TGTGCCAGCAGTTTATCAGGGACCACAGGGGATACGCAGTATTTT
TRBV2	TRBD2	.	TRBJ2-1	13	CAKKREQRHEQFF	TGTGCCAAGAAGCGGGAGCAACGTCATGAGCAGTTCTTC